This T cell receptor (beta chain) was captured by sequencing in a study of blood T cell repertoires in COVID-19. Study information: Acute and convalescent COVID-19 samples came from the United States, Italy and Spain. Sources were T cells, B-cell-depleted T cells, or PBMCs; the material itself was cDNA or gDNA.

Source study methods: Reference gene primer amplification gave estimated nucleated cell counts. Using immunoSEQ multiplex PCR, the repertoire was profiled, and TCRdb retains in-frame clones only, with some absent. Clone size and V and J calls were adopted from that table, with D and trimming inferred from the DNA. The sample contains around 99,000 clones, 83% of which appear only once. Germline lookup yields CDR1 KGHDR and CDR2 SFDVKD. V lost 0 bases and J 3 bases, leaving 9 bases between the germline ends. The CDR3 is 15 amino acids. This receptor was taken from a woman aged 60-75 years with acute or convalescent COVID-19. The sequenced sample was peripheral blood. The V gene is TRBV24-1, the J gene TRBJ2-3; a weak D match, TRBD1 (6 bases). The CDR3, as DNA: TGTGCCACCAGTGATTTGGGAAGGGGGACAGATACGCAGTATTTT. Translated: CATSDLGRGTDTQYF.